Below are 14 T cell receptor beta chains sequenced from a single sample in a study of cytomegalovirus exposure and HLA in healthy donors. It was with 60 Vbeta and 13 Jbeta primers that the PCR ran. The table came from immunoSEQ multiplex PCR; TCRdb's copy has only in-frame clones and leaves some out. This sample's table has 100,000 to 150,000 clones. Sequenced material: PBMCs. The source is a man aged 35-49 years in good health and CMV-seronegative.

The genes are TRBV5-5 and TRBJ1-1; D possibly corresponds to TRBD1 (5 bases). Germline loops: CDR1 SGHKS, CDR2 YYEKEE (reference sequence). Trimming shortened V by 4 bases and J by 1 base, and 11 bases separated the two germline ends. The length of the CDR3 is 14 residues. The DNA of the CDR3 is TGTGCCAGCAGCCGATATGGACAGAACACTGAAGCTTTCTTT. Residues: CASSRYGQNTEAFF.

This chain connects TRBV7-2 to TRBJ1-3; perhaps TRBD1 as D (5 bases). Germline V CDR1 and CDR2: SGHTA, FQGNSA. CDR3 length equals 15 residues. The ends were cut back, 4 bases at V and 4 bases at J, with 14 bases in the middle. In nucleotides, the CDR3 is TGTGCCAGCAGCTCCCGACAGCTCCCCGGAAACACCATATATTTT. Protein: CASSSRQLPGNTIYF.

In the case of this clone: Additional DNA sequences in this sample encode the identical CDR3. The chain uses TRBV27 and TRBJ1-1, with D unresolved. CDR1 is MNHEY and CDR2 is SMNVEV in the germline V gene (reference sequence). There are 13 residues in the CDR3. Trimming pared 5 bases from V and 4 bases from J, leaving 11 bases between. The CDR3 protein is CASSLRGGTEAFF. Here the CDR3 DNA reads TGTGCCAGCAGTCTCCGGGGTGGCACTGAAGCTTTCTTT.

CDR3 sequence reads: CASSQEGGFSYEQYF. The CDR3 DNA is TGTGCCAGCAGCCAGGAAGGGGGCTTCTCCTACGAGCAGTACTTC. The chain joins TRBV7-6 to TRBJ2-5, with 7 positions matching TRBD1. The J call may be incorrect, as the DNA end agrees better with TRBJ2-7. The CDR3 contains 15 residues. Germline CDR1 SGHVS, CDR2 FNYEAQ.

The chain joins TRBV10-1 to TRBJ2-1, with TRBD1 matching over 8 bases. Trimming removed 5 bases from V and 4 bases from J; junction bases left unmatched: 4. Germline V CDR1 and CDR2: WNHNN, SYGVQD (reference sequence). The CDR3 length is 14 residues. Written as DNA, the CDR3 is TGCGCCAGCAGTTCTGGACAGGGATACAATGAGCAGTTCTTC. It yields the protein CASSSGQGYNEQFF.

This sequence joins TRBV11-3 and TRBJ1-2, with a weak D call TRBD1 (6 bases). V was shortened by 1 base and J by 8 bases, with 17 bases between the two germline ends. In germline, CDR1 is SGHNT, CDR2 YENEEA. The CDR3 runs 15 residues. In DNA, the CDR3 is TGTGCCAGCAGCTTAGGAGCAGGGGAGTCGCGCGGCTACACCTTC. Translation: CASSLGAGESRGYTF.

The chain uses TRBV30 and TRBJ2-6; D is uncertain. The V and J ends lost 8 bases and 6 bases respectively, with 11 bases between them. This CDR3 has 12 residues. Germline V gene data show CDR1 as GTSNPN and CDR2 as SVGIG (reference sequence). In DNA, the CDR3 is TGTGCCCATACAACAGTGGCCAACGTCCTGACTTTC. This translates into CAHTTVANVLTF.

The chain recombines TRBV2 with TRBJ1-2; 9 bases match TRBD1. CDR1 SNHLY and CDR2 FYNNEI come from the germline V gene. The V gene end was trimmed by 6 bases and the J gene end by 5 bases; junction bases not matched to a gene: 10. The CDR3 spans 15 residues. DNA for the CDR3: TGTGCCAGCAGATTACCGGGACAGGGCCTGTATGGCTACACCTTC. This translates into CASRLPGQGLYGYTF. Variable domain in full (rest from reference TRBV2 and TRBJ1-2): EPEVTQTPSHQVTQMGQEVILRCVPISNHLYFYWYRQILGQKVEFLVSFYNNEISEKSEIFDDQFSVERPDGSNFTLKIRSTKLEDSAMYFCASRLPGQGLYGYTFGSGTRLTVV.

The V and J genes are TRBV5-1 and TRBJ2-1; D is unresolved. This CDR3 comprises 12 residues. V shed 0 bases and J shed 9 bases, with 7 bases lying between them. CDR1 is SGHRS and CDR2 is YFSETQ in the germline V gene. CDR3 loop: CASSLESSEQFF. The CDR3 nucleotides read TGCGCCAGCAGCTTGGAGTCGAGTGAGCAGTTCTTC.

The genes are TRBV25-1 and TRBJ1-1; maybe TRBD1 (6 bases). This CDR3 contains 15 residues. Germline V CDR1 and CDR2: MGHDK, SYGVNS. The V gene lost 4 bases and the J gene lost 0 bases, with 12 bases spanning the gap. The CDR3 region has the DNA TGTGCCAGCAGTGTCCGTGGGGGCATGAACACTGAAGCTTTCTTT. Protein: CASSVRGGMNTEAFF.

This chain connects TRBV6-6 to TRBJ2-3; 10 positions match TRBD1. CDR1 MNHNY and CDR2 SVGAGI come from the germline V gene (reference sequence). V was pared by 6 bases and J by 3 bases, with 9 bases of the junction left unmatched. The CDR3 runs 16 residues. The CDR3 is CASSPRDRGQTDTQYF. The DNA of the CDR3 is TGTGCCAGCAGCCCGAGGGACAGGGGTCAGACAGATACGCAGTATTTT.

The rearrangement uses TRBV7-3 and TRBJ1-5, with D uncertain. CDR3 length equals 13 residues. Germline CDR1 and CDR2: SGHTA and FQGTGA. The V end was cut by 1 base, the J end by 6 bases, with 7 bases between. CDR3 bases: TGTGCCAGCAGCTTAAGGGAGGGTCAGCCCCAGCATTTT. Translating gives CASSLREGQPQHF.

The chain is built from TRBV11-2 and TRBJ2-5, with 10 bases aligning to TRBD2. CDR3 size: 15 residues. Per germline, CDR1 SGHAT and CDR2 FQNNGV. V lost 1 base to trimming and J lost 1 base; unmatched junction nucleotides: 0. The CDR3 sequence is CASSLGTSGQETQYF. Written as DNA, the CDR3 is TGTGCCAGCAGCTTAGGGACTAGCGGCCAAGAGACCCAGTACTTC.

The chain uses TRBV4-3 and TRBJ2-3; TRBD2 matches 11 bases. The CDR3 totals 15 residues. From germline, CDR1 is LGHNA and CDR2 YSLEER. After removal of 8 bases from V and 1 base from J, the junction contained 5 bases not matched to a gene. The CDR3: CASSSGRPGTDTQYF. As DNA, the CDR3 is TGCGCCAGCTCTAGCGGGAGGCCTGGCACAGATACGCAGTATTTT.